The sequence of this T cell receptor beta chain was determined in a study of blood T cell repertoires in COVID-19. In the study overall: Acute and convalescent COVID-19 specimens originated in the United States, Italy and Spain. In each case, the material was cDNA or gDNA derived from T cells, B-cell-depleted T cells, or PBMCs.

The CDR3 consists of 17 residues. Trimming cost V 3 bases and J 0 bases, with 16 bases left between them. The germline V gene encodes CDR1 SGHNT and CDR2 YYREEE (reference sequence). Original data processing: Reference gene primer amplification yielded estimated nucleated cell counts. Using immunoSEQ multiplex PCR, the repertoire was profiled, and TCRdb retains in-frame clones only, with some absent. That table supplies the V and J calls and clone size; D and trimming were determined from the DNA. The sample holds roughly 260,000 clones, about 89% seen once. The specimen sequenced was peripheral blood. The chain uses TRBV5-4 and TRBJ1-3, with D maybe TRBD1 (5 bases). This TCR was sampled from a woman in her fifties or sixties with acute or convalescent COVID-19. The CDR3 region has the DNA TGTGCCAGCAGCTACCTTGGGTCGGGGGTCTCTGGAAACACCATATATTTT. Protein sequence: CASSYLGSGVSGNTIYF. The variable domain in full, with the rest retrieved from reference TRBV5-4 and TRBJ1-3, is ETGVTQSPTHLIKTRGQQVTLRCSSQSGHNTVSWYQQALGQGPQFIFQYYREEENGRGNFPPRFSGLQFPNYSSELNVNALELDDSALYLCASSYLGSGVSGNTIYFGEGSWLTVV.